This T cell receptor beta chain came from a study of type 1 regulatory T cells. Whole-study context: An in vitro protocol generated T-allo10, a Tr1-enriched, alloantigen-specific CD4 T cell product.

This clonotype was picked up many times. Its antigen is unknown. This CDR3 has 13 residues. V was clipped by 7 bases and J by 4 bases, with 13 bases between them. The germline V gene encodes CDR1 ENHRY and CDR2 SYGVKD. TCRdb fed the reads into MiXCR, producing one record per CDR3 protein. Here the sample spans approximately 14,000 distinct CDR3 sequences, around 13% being singletons. The source is a human donor in good health. The specimen was cultured T cells, either the whole culture or a sorted T cell fraction (not recorded which). V is TRBV10-3 and J is TRBJ2-5; D unclear. The CDR3 loop reads CAIMGGRGETQYF. The CDR3 DNA is TGTGCCATCATGGGCGGAAGAGGAGAGACCCAGTACTTC.